The 29 T cell receptor beta chains in this list originate from one sample, sequenced in a study of PD-1 blockade in classical Hodgkin lymphoma (dated by TCRdb to 2020 to 2022). The method was the immunoSEQ multiplex PCR assay. TCRdb stores this immuneACCESS table with in-frame sequences only. Part of the clones is absent; in the studies checked, under half of the shortfall reflects unresolved V genes, and no reason is known for the rest. For this sample there are 15,000 to 19,000 clones; 86% appear just once. 0.84% of the sample is in the top ten clones. The intended sense of this specimen's time point label: newly diagnosed, previously untreated cHL patient sample. A Miltenyi CD4+ T cell isolation kit was used for magnetic negative selection to purify CD4+ T cells from thawed PBMCs. The sequencing sample was made of CD4+ T cells from blood. These receptors all stem from a human donor with classical Hodgkin lymphoma.

This clone was counted once. The gene calls are TRBV5-6 and TRBJ2-5, with 9 positions matching TRBD1. The DNA end favors TRBJ2-7, so the J call may be wrong. CDR1 and CDR2 from the germline V gene are SGHDT and YYEEEE. The CDR3 covers 15 residues. The CDR3 nucleotides read TGTGCCAGCAGCCCTGCGGGACAGGGAGGAAACGAGCAGTACTTC. Translating gives CASSPAGQGGNEQYF.

This chain links TRBV30 with TRBJ2-1; 10 nucleotides agree with TRBD2. Germline values: CDR1 GTSNPN, CDR2 SVGIG (reference sequence). This CDR3 comprises 16 residues. V lost 2 bases to trimming and J lost 8 bases; unmatched junction nucleotides: 12. The CDR3, as DNA: TGTGCCTGGAGTCACCTCCTAGCGGGAGTGGGCCATGAGCAGTTCTTC. Translating gives CAWSHLLAGVGHEQFF.

V usage is TRBV30 and J usage is TRBJ1-5; 8 nucleotides match TRBD1. Germline CDR1 reads GTSNPN; CDR2 reads SVGIG (reference sequence). J lost 4 bases, V lost 4 bases, and 6 bases had no gene match. CDR3 length: 14 residues. The CDR3 loop is CAWKGGTGNQPQHF. CDR3 nucleotide sequence: TGTGCCTGGAAGGGCGGGACAGGAAATCAGCCCCAGCATTTT.

V gene TRBV25-1 combines with J gene TRBJ1-3, with 7 bases aligning to TRBD1. J gave up 0 bases and V 3 bases, and 5 bases lay outside the gene matches. Per the germline V gene, CDR1 is MGHDK and CDR2 is SYGVNS. This CDR3 has 16 amino acids. This CDR3 is CASSEDRYLSGNTIYF. CDR3 bases: TGTGCCAGCAGTGAGGACAGGTATCTCTCTGGAAACACCATATATTTT.

In this sample, this clone turned up a few times. The rearrangement joins TRBV6-5 to TRBJ1-5; no clear D. CDR1 is MNHEY, CDR2 SVGAGI, per germline. The CDR3 length is 13 residues. Trimming stripped 5 bases from V and 9 bases from J, with 14 bases between. The CDR3 spells CASSATLITPQHF. The CDR3 coding sequence is TGTGCCAGCAGTGCGACACTCATCACGCCCCAGCATTTT.

In its sample, this clone was seen once. The V and J genes are TRBV19 and TRBJ1-2, with D perhaps matching TRBD1 (6 bases). The V end was cut by 6 bases, the J end by 4 bases, with 12 bases between. Germline V lookup: CDR1 LNHDA, CDR2 SQIVND (reference sequence). CDR3 size: 13 residues. The CDR3: CASRSRGGYGYTF. The CDR3 region has the DNA TGTGCCAGTAGATCCCGAGGGGGCTATGGCTACACCTTC.

This clone was observed a few times. The chain joins TRBV6-5 to TRBJ2-2, with a weak D call TRBD2 (6 bases). Germline V gene sequence: CDR1 MNHEY, CDR2 SVGAGI. This CDR3 is built from 15 residues. V was trimmed by 5 bases and J by 6 bases, leaving 16 bases between them. The CDR3 bases are TGTGCCAGCAGTCTGGGCGGGAAACGACCCGGGGAGCTGTTTTTT. This encodes CASSLGGKRPGELFF.

This chain joins TRBV28 and TRBJ2-7; D is undetermined. This CDR3 has 11 residues. Germline CDR1 is MDHEN and CDR2 is SYDVKM. V was trimmed by 5 bases and J by 6 bases, leaving 8 bases between them. The CDR3 sequence is CASSRVREQYF. CDR3 bases: TGTGCCAGCAGTCGTGTTCGCGAGCAGTACTTC.

This clone was found once. The chain links TRBV19 to TRBJ2-6; D call uncertain. The ends were cut back, 6 bases at V and 2 bases at J, with 5 bases in the middle. Germline V gene data show CDR1 as LNHDA and CDR2 as SQIVND (reference sequence). The CDR3 is 13 amino acids. Written as DNA, the CDR3 is TGTGCCAGTAGGGTGACTGGGGCCAACGTCCTGACTTTC. As protein: CASRVTGANVLTF.

The CDR3 region has the DNA TGTGCCAGCAGCTTAAGACAGGGGGCAATAAGCTACACCTTC. This translates into CASSLRQGAISYTF. V gene TRBV7-8 combines with J gene TRBJ1-2, with TRBD1 matching 10 bases. The CDR3 contains 14 residues. Unmatched junction bases numbered 6, after V lost 2 bases and J lost 9 bases. Germline CDR1 is SGHVS and CDR2 is FQNEAQ.

This clone appeared a single time. The chain recombines TRBV15 with TRBJ2-7; a weak D match, TRBD2 (6 bases). V was pared by 6 bases and J by 3 bases, with 21 bases between. This CDR3 is 16 amino acids long. Germline CDR1 reads LNHNV; CDR2 reads YYDKDF (reference sequence). This CDR3 reads CATRQSGGRHYYEQYF. DNA of the CDR3: TGTGCCACCAGGCAGTCAGGAGGGCGCCACTACTACGAGCAGTACTTC.

The gene calls are TRBV7-2 and TRBJ1-5; D not certain. V was shortened by 5 bases and J by 2 bases, with 10 bases between the two germline ends. This CDR3 comprises 14 residues. Germline V gene sequence: CDR1 SGHTA, CDR2 FQGNSA. The CDR3 sequence: CASSPGGGNQPQHF. CDR3 DNA sequence: TGTGCCAGCAGCCCGGGTGGGGGCAATCAGCCCCAGCATTTT. The variable domain in full, with the rest retrieved from reference TRBV7-2 and TRBJ1-5, is GAGVSQSPSNKVTEKGKDVELRCDPISGHTALYWYRQSLGQGLEFLIYFQGNSAPDKSGLPSDRFSAERTGGSVSTLTIQRTQQEDSAVYLCASSPGGGNQPQHFGDGTRLSIL.

Note on this clone: Germline and junction disagree at one end, which may indicate a read error. J is TRBJ1-2 and V is TRBV9; 8 positions match TRBD1. The CDR3 runs to 12 residues. Germline CDR1 reads SGDLS; CDR2 reads YYNGEE. For the CDR3, the DNA is TGTGCCAGCAGCGTAGACAAGGGACAGGCCTATTTT. Its protein product is CASSVDKGQAYF.

The CDR3, as DNA: TGTGCCAGCAGCGTTGCTAGCTATCAACTCGGCGAGCAGTACTTC. Translated: CASSVASYQLGEQYF. This chain uses TRBV5-4 with TRBJ2-7; D may be TRBD2 (5 bases). There are 15 residues in the CDR3. The V gene's germline CDR1 is SGHNT and CDR2 YYREEE (reference sequence). V shed 4 bases and J shed 6 bases, with 20 bases lying between them.

This chain connects TRBV4-3 to TRBJ2-3; D may be TRBD1 or TRBD2 (5 bases each). Deletions cut 4 bases from V and 2 bases from J, with 13 bases between. This CDR3 comprises 15 residues. Germline loops: CDR1 LGHNA, CDR2 YSLEER. The CDR3 here is CASSRTRDLTDTQYF. The CDR3 coding sequence is TGCGCCAGCAGCCGGACCAGGGACCTCACAGATACGCAGTATTTT.

Only a few counts were recorded for this clone. The chain is built from TRBV5-5 and TRBJ2-2, with 8 bases that match TRBD2. Germline V gene data show CDR1 as SGHKS and CDR2 as YYEKEE (reference sequence). The trim removed 4 bases at V and 2 bases at J, leaving 7 bases unmatched. The CDR3 covers 16 residues. The CDR3 spells CASSPGTRSNTGELFF. The CDR3 DNA follows: TGTGCCAGCAGCCCAGGGACTAGGAGTAACACCGGGGAGCTGTTTTTT.

This chain joins TRBV5-4 and TRBJ2-1; TRBD2 is a possible D gene (7 bases). Trimming took 4 bases from V and 7 from J, leaving 15 bases between them. The CDR3 is 14 residues long. The V gene's germline CDR1 is SGHNT and CDR2 YYREEE (reference sequence). The CDR3 loop is CASSEQGGRNEQFF. CDR3 DNA: TGTGCCAGCAGCGAACAGGGAGGGCGGAATGAGCAGTTCTTC.

The chain combines TRBV6-5 with TRBJ1-2; D uncertain. The CDR3 consists of 12 residues. Germline V gene lookup returns CDR1 MNHEY and CDR2 SVGAGI. With 2 bases removed from V and 4 bases from J, the gap between germline ends came to 5 bases. The CDR3 loop is CASSYGPYGYTF. CDR3 nucleotide sequence: TGTGCCAGCAGTTACGGACCCTATGGCTACACCTTC.

This clone was counted only a few times. The chain carries TRBV18 and TRBJ2-1, with D unresolved. V was clipped by 3 bases and J by 2 bases, with 5 bases between them. CDR3 length: 13 amino acids. The germline V gene has CDR1 KGHSH and CDR2 LQKENI. CDR3 in amino acids: CASSPYTYNEQFF. CDR3 sequence (DNA): TGTGCCAGCTCACCCTACACCTACAATGAGCAGTTCTTC.

This sequence joins TRBV30 and TRBJ2-1; TRBD1 matches at 7 bases. Germline CDR1 and CDR2: GTSNPN and SVGIG (reference sequence). The CDR3 sequence is 11 residues long. J lost 13 bases, V lost 5 bases, and 8 bases had no gene match. Here the CDR3 DNA reads TGTGCCTGGGCGGACAGGACGCTACAGTTCTTC. Translating gives CAWADRTLQFF.

The V and J genes are TRBV6-6 and TRBJ2-7; D ambiguous. Germline V CDR1 and CDR2: MNHNY, SVGAGI (reference sequence). V was trimmed by 4 bases and J by 4 bases, leaving 5 bases between them. The CDR3 is 11 amino acids. The DNA for the CDR3 is TGTGCCAGCAGTTTAAATTACGAGCAGTACTTC. Its translation is CASSLNYEQYF.

This clone was seen a handful of times. CDR3 loop: CASSPALNTEAFF. CDR3 nucleotides: TGTGCCAGCTCACCCGCGTTGAACACTGAAGCTTTCTTT. This chain links TRBV18 with TRBJ1-1; the D is unclear. The germline V gene has CDR1 KGHSH and CDR2 LQKENI. The CDR3 runs to 13 residues. Trimming removed 3 bases at V and 0 bases at J, with 5 bases between.

J is TRBJ1-2 and V is TRBV19; D ambiguous. The CDR3 has 15 residues. V lost 3 bases, J lost 3 bases, and 14 bases lay in between. CDR1 and CDR2 from the germline V gene are LNHDA and SQIVND (reference sequence). CDR3: CASSMPPPGYYGYTF. The CDR3 DNA reads as TGTGCCAGTAGTATGCCCCCGCCGGGATACTATGGCTACACCTTC.

This clone was detected only once. The chain is built from TRBV6-6 and TRBJ2-2; tentatively, D is TRBD2 (5 bases). Germline CDR1 is MNHNY and CDR2 is SVGAGI (reference sequence). This CDR3 comprises 15 residues. Trimming removed 4 bases from V and 4 bases from J, with 13 bases in between. The CDR3 nucleotides read TGTGCCAGCAGTTCGAAGCCGGGATTCACCGGGGAGCTGTTTTTT. Translated: CASSSKPGFTGELFF.

The chain is built from TRBV5-4 and TRBJ2-1; 7 bases agree with TRBD1. Germline-derived CDR1 and CDR2 are SGHNT and YYREEE (reference sequence). The CDR3 totals 12 residues. V shed 3 bases and J 6 bases; nucleotides not matched to a gene: 0. CDR3 sequence: CASSWDSNEQFF. CDR3 nucleotides: TGTGCCAGCAGCTGGGACAGCAATGAGCAGTTCTTC.

The chain links TRBV11-3 to TRBJ2-6, with a possible D match to TRBD1 (5 bases). The V end lost 5 bases, the J end lost 0 bases, and 11 bases lay between the germline ends. CDR3 length: 16 residues. Germline lookup yields CDR1 SGHNT and CDR2 YENEEA. CDR3 sequence reads: CASSDSLTSGANVLTF. CDR3 sequence (DNA): TGTGCCAGCAGCGACAGCCTCACCTCTGGGGCCAACGTCCTGACTTTC.

This clone was detected a few times. The chain links TRBV11-2 to TRBJ1-2; possible D gene TRBD1, 5 bases. The V and J ends lost 5 bases and 5 bases respectively, with 12 bases between them. The CDR3 contains 13 residues. Germline CDR1 and CDR2: SGHAT and FQNNGV. The CDR3 sequence: CASSLGAVYGYTF. The DNA of the CDR3 is TGTGCCAGCAGCCTTGGGGCAGTTTATGGCTACACCTTC.

The rearrangement uses TRBV5-5 and TRBJ2-3; 8 bases agree with TRBD2. V was clipped by 0 bases and J by 4 bases; unmatched bases: 7. The length of the CDR3 is 16 residues. Germline V gives CDR1 SGHKS, CDR2 YYEKEE (reference sequence). CDR3 loop: CASSLDSGRSADTQYF. In nucleotides, the CDR3 is TGTGCCAGCAGCTTGGACAGCGGGAGATCTGCAGATACGCAGTATTTT.

Only one count was recorded for this clone. This chain joins TRBV14 and TRBJ2-7, with 8 bases identical to TRBD1. The CDR3 runs to 18 residues. Germline trimming cut 2 bases from V and 3 bases from J; bases unmatched to any gene: 15. Germline V gives CDR1 SGHDN, CDR2 FVKESK. The CDR3 nucleotides are TGTGCCAGCAGCCAAAGGACAGGGTTTATTTTTGGCGTCTACGAGCAGTACTTC. As protein: CASSQRTGFIFGVYEQYF.